These 21 T cell receptor beta chains came from one sample sequenced in a study of identical twins. TCRdb reprocessed the 5' RACE reads with MiXCR, giving one entry per CDR3 protein. The profile shows 600,000 to 850,000 distinct CDR3 sequences, 18% of them singletons. A further study also used this sample, focusing on T cells expressing NK-cell markers.

The sequencing sample was made of PBMCs. All receptors come from a young woman in good health.

This clonotype came up a few times. The chain's CDR3 is CASSDDRFGTQYF. CDR3 in DNA: TGTGCCAGCAGCGACGACCGTTTCGGTACGCAGTATTTT. The rearrangement uses TRBV7-2 and TRBJ2-3; D ambiguous. The V and J ends lost 5 bases and 8 bases respectively, with 14 bases between them. CDR3 length: 13 residues. Per the germline V gene, CDR1 is SGHTA and CDR2 is FQGNSA.

This clonotype turned up a few times. The chain uses TRBV14 and TRBJ2-7; D may be TRBD2 (6 bases). The CDR3 totals 13 residues. Germline values: CDR1 SGHDN, CDR2 FVKESK. Trimming removed 5 bases at V and 5 bases at J, with 13 bases between. This chain's CDR3 is CASSATSGDEQYF. DNA of the CDR3: TGTGCCAGCAGCGCAACATCGGGGGACGAGCAGTACTTC. Filled out from reference TRBV14 and TRBJ2-7, the complete variable domain reads EAGVTQFPSHSVIEKGQTVTLRCDPISGHDNLYWYRRVMGKEIKFLLHFVKESKQDESGMPNNRFLAERTGGTYSTLKVQPAELEDSGVYFCASSATSGDEQYFGPGTRLTVT.

This clonotype was seen a few times. The J gene is TRBJ2-4, the V gene TRBV9; a weak D match, TRBD2 (6 bases). The CDR3 loop spans 13 amino acids. The V end was cut by 2 bases, the J end by 5 bases, with 8 bases between. In germline, CDR1 is SGDLS, CDR2 YYNGEE. In nucleotides, the CDR3 is TGTGCCAGCAGCGTTAGCGGTGAAAACATTCAGTACTTC. This translates into CASSVSGENIQYF.

This chain links TRBV6-5 with TRBJ1-3; tentative D call: TRBD1 (5 bases). Germline CDR1 reads MNHEY; CDR2 reads SVGAGI. The V and J ends lost 0 bases and 3 bases respectively, with 6 bases between them. This CDR3 contains 14 residues. CDR3 loop: CASSYSRGGNTIYF. The CDR3 coding sequence is TGTGCCAGCAGTTACTCAAGGGGTGGAAACACCATATATTTT.

V gene TRBV5-5 combines with J gene TRBJ2-2; D gene uncertain. CDR3 length: 15 amino acids. Trimming left V 6 bases short and J 0 bases short, with 12 bases between. Germline values: CDR1 SGHKS, CDR2 YYEKEE (reference sequence). The CDR3: CASTSSAANTGELFF. The DNA for the CDR3 is TGTGCCAGCACCTCGTCGGCCGCGAACACCGGGGAGCTGTTTTTT.

This clonotype has a handful of counts. This chain links TRBV7-2 with TRBJ2-3; a possible D gene is TRBD1 (5 bases). V was cut by 1 base and J by 6 bases, with 17 bases left in between. Germline assignment: CDR1 SGHTA and CDR2 FQGNSA. This CDR3 region has 16 residues. In nucleotides, the CDR3 is TGTGCCAGCAGCTTAGGAAGGGGCTCTACGGTGGATACGCAGTATTTT. Its translation: CASSLGRGSTVDTQYF. The full variable domain, in which reference TRBV7-2 and TRBJ2-3 provide the parts outside the CDR3, is GAGVSQSPSNKVTEKGKDVELRCDPISGHTALYWYRQSLGQGLEFLIYFQGNSAPDKSGLPSDRFSAERTGGSVSTLTIQRTQQEDSAVYLCASSLGRGSTVDTQYFGPGTRLTVL.

This clonotype turned up a few times. The chain links TRBV5-1 to TRBJ1-1; tentative D call: TRBD1 (5 bases). CDR3 size: 14 residues. The V gene lost 4 bases and the J gene lost 2 bases, with 12 bases spanning the gap. The germline gives CDR1 SGHRS, CDR2 YFSETQ. CDR3 sequence (DNA): TGCGCCAGCAGCGACCGGGGCGCCAACACTGAAGCTTTCTTT. It translates to CASSDRGANTEAFF.

The rearrangement uses TRBV20-1 and TRBJ2-3, with TRBD2 identical over 8 bases. Trimming removed 3 bases from V and 6 bases from J; junction bases left unmatched: 8. Germline V lookup: CDR1 DFQATT, CDR2 SNEGSKA (reference sequence). CDR3 length: 14 amino acids. This CDR3 reads CSASRGGVGDTQYF. CDR3 DNA sequence: TGCAGTGCTAGCCGGGGGGGGGTCGGGGATACGCAGTATTTT.

The rearrangement joins TRBV7-2 to TRBJ2-2, with D possibly TRBD2 on 6 matching bases. CDR1 SGHTA and CDR2 FQGNSA come from the germline V gene. V shed 8 bases and J shed 0 bases, with 16 bases lying between them. The CDR3 runs to 16 residues. DNA for the CDR3: TGTGCCAGCCGCTCGGGCGGGACTTCGAACACCGGGGAGCTGTTTTTT. Translation: CASRSGGTSNTGELFF.

The chain couples TRBV4-3 to TRBJ2-1, with TRBD2 matching over 11 bases. This CDR3 is built from 16 residues. CDR1 is LGHNA, CDR2 YSLEER, per germline. The V segment lost 4 bases and the J segment 4 bases; nucleotides outside the gene matches: 6. The DNA for the CDR3 is TGCGCCAGCAGCCCCCGCGGGACTAGCGGTTACAATGAGCAGTTCTTC. It codes for CASSPRGTSGYNEQFF.

This clonotype was observed a few times. J is TRBJ1-2 and V is TRBV7-9; 11 bases are a match to TRBD1. This CDR3 comprises 17 residues. Per the germline V gene, CDR1 is SEHNR and CDR2 is FQNEAQ (reference sequence). The ends lost 1 base at V and 4 bases at J; junction bases unmatched: 8. The CDR3 coding sequence is TGTGCCAGCAGCTTAGGAGGACAGGGGGCGCTTGCCTATGGCTACACCTTC. As protein: CASSLGGQGALAYGYTF.

This clonotype was seen more than once but under ten times. The rearrangement joins TRBV4-3 to TRBJ1-1; D may be TRBD1 (5 bases). CDR1 is LGHNA and CDR2 is YSLEER in the germline V gene. V lost 5 bases, J lost 7 bases, and 14 bases lay in between. This CDR3 contains 13 residues. CDR3 bases: TGCGCCAGCAGCGCGCTCGGGGGGAGTGAAGCTTTCTTT. It is translated as CASSALGGSEAFF.

This clonotype was seen more than once but under ten times. The J gene is TRBJ2-7, the V gene TRBV6-5; 7 bases line up with TRBD2. The CDR3 is 16 residues long. V shed 0 bases, J shed 1 base, and the junction held 6 bases outside the gene matches. From germline, CDR1 is MNHEY and CDR2 SVGAGI. As DNA, the CDR3 is TGTGCCAGCAGTTACTCGGGAGGGAGGGCTTCCTACGAGCAGTACTTC. Residues: CASSYSGGRASYEQYF.

CDR3 DNA sequence: TGTGCCAGCGCCTCCGGGGGGGAGACCCAGTACTTC. Encoded protein: CASASGGETQYF. The chain joins TRBV7-9 to TRBJ2-5; TRBD2 matches 7 bases. Per germline, CDR1 SEHNR and CDR2 FQNEAQ (reference sequence). The CDR3 length is 12 residues. V gave up 8 bases and J gave up 5 bases; unmatched junction bases: 5.

This clonotype appeared a few times. The chain employs TRBV12-3 or TRBV12-4 and TRBJ2-2, with D perhaps TRBD1 or TRBD2 (5 bases each). This CDR3 region has 17 residues. The germline V and J ends were trimmed by 7 bases and 0 bases, with 18 bases remaining between them. This chain's CDR3 is CASTLPRGRSNTGELFF. The DNA for the CDR3 is TGTGCCAGCACTCTCCCCCGGGGCAGATCGAACACCGGGGAGCTGTTTTTT.

This clonotype was counted a few times. The chain combines TRBV10-3 with TRBJ1-1, with D possibly TRBD1 on 6 matching bases. V lost 0 bases and J lost 8, with 13 bases in between. Germline V gene data show CDR1 as ENHRY and CDR2 as SYGVKD. The CDR3 consists of 14 residues. The DNA for the CDR3 is TGTGCCATCAGTGAGTCGGGGACACGGATGGAAGCTTTCTTT. Translated, it gives CAISESGTRMEAFF.

V gene TRBV3-1 combines with J gene TRBJ1-1, with TRBD1 matching over 9 bases. Germline lookup yields CDR1 LGHDT and CDR2 YNNKEL (reference sequence). Unmatched junction bases numbered 5, after V lost 4 bases and J lost 11 bases. The CDR3 is 12 amino acids. CDR3 bases: TGTGCCAGCAGCCGGAGGGACAGGGTGGCTTTCTTT. The encoded protein is CASSRRDRVAFF.

The V and J genes are TRBV5-1 and TRBJ2-5; possible D gene TRBD2, 6 bases. Trimming removed 4 bases from V and 2 bases from J, with 12 bases in between. The V gene's germline CDR1 is SGHRS and CDR2 YFSETQ. There are 14 residues in the CDR3. The CDR3 reads CASSLMGLQETQYF. CDR3 sequence (DNA): TGCGCCAGCAGCCTCATGGGACTTCAAGAGACCCAGTACTTC.

This clonotype was counted only a few times. The rearrangement links TRBV7-2 to TRBJ2-7; 7 bases map to TRBD1. Germline V gene sequence: CDR1 SGHTA, CDR2 FQGNSA. J lost 3 bases, V lost 8 bases, and 10 bases had no gene match. CDR3 length equals 14 residues. The CDR3 region is CASRYLGQNYEQYF. Here the CDR3 DNA reads TGTGCCAGCCGATACCTGGGACAGAACTACGAGCAGTACTTC.

The CDR3 bases are TGTGCCAGCAGCCAAGAAAGTCGGCAGTATTTT. Translating gives CASSQESRQYF. V is TRBV3-1 and J is TRBJ2-3; no clear D gene. Germline CDR1 is LGHDT and CDR2 is YNNKEL (reference sequence). The V gene lost 0 bases and the J gene lost 11 bases, with 6 bases spanning the gap. The length of the CDR3 is 11 residues.

This clonotype was counted only a few times. The chain couples TRBV27 to TRBJ2-1; 7 nucleotides align to TRBD1. V was pared by 3 bases and J by 8 bases, with 13 bases of the junction left unmatched. Germline V gene data show CDR1 as MNHEY and CDR2 as SMNVEV (reference sequence). This CDR3 is built from 16 residues. For the CDR3, the DNA is TGTGCCAGCAGTTTTAGGACAGGTCTTCGTTGGGATGAGCAGTTCTTC. Protein sequence: CASSFRTGLRWDEQFF.